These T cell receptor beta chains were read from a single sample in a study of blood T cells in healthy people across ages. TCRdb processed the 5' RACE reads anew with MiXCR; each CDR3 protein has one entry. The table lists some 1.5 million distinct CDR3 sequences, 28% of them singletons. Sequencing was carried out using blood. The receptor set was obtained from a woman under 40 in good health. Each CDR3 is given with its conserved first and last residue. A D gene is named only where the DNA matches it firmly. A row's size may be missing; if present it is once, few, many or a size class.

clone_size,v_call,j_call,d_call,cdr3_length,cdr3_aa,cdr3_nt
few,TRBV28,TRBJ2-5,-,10,CASAHGTQYF,TGTGCCAGTGCACACGGGACCCAGTACTTC
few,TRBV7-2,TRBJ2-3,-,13,CASSLEGMDTQYF,TGTGCCAGCAGCTTAGAGGGAATGGATACGCAGTATTTT
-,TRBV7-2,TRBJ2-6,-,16,CASSGWRSSGANVLTF,TGTGCCAGCAGCGGCTGGCGGAGCTCTGGGGCCAACGTCCTGACTTTC
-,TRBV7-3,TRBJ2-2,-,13,CASSRGMIGELFF,TGTGCCAGCAGCCGAGGAATGATCGGGGAGCTGTTTTTT
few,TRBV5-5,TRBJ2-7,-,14,CASSSYSRDYEQYF,TGTGCCAGCAGCTCTTATTCCAGGGATTACGAGCAGTACTTC
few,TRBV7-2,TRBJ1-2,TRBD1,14,CASSIRQGVYGYTF,TGTGCCAGCAGTATCAGACAGGGCGTCTATGGCTACACCTTC
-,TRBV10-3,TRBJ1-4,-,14,CATLGSRNGEKLFF,TGTGCCACCCTCGGCTCAAGGAACGGGGAAAAACTGTTTTTT
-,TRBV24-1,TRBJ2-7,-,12,CATSDETWKQYF,TGTGCCACCAGTGATGAAACCTGGAAGCAGTACTTC
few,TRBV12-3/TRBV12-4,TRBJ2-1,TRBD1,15,CASSLEQGDRNEQFF,TGTGCCAGCAGTTTAGAACAGGGGGATAGGAATGAGCAGTTCTTC
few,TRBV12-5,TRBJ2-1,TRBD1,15,CASAVPGQGDNEQFF,TGTGCTAGTGCGGTTCCAGGACAGGGCGACAATGAGCAGTTCTTC
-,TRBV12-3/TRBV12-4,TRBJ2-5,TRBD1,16,CASSSPGQGLGETQYF,TGCGCCAGCAGCAGTCCGGGACAGGGGTTAGGAGAGACCCAGTACTTC
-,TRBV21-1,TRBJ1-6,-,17,CASSKKFTRTDIRALHF,TGTGCCAGCAGCAAAAAGTTTACCAGGACGGATATTCGGGCCCTCCACTTT
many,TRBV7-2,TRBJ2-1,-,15,CASSSGQTLPYEQFF,TGTGCCAGCAGCTCAGGACAGACCCTACCCTATGAGCAGTTCTTC
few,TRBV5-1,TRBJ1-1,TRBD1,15,CASSWTGQGNTEAFF,TGCGCCAGCAGCTGGACGGGACAGGGGAACACTGAAGCTTTCTTT
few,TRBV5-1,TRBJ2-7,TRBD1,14,CASSGTGNSYEQYF,TGCGCCAGCAGCGGGACAGGGAACTCCTACGAGCAGTACTTC
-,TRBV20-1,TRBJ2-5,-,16,CSALNRMAGHGETQYF,TGCAGTGCTCTCAATCGGATGGCGGGACATGGAGAGACCCAGTACTTC
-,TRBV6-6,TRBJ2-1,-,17,CASTPTRGRGSYNEQFF,TGTGCCAGCACCCCAACGCGGGGCAGGGGTTCCTACAATGAGCAGTTCTTC
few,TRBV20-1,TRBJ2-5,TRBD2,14,CSASAPGLAGTQYF,TGCAGTGCTAGCGCCCCGGGTTTAGCGGGGACCCAGTACTTC
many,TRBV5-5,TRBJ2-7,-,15,CASSLSNGPAYEQYF,TGTGCCAGCAGCTTGTCTAACGGGCCTGCCTACGAGCAGTACTTC
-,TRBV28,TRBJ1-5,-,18,CASTHPGPGQVSNQPLHF,TGTGCCAGCACCCACCCAGGGCCAGGACAAGTTAGCAATCAGCCCCTGCATTTT
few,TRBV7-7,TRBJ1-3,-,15,CASSLGPSLGNTIYF,TGTGCCAGCAGCTTAGGACCTAGCTTGGGAAACACCATATATTTT
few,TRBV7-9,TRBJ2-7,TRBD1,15,CASSPTGTGGAEQYF,TGTGCCAGCAGCCCGACCGGGACAGGGGGCGCCGAGCAGTACTTC
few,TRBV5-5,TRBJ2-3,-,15,CASSLVPRGADTQYF,TGTGCCAGCAGCTTGGTTCCCCGAGGAGCAGATACGCAGTATTTT
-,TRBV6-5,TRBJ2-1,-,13,CASTRGASNEQFF,TGTGCCAGCACGAGGGGGGCCAGTAATGAGCAGTTCTTC
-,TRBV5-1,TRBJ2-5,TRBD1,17,CASSPTGGDPKGETQYF,TGCGCCAGCAGTCCAACAGGGGGCGACCCTAAGGGAGAGACCCAGTACTTC
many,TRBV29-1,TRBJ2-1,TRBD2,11,CSLRGYNEQFF,TGCAGCTTGCGGGGGTACAATGAGCAGTTCTTC
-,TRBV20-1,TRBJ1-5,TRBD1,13,CSARGQPNQPQHF,TGCAGTGCTAGGGGACAGCCAAATCAGCCCCAGCATTTT
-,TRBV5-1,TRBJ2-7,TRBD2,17,CASSNLKTSGIPYEQYF,TGCGCCAGCAGCAACCTAAAGACTAGCGGGATACCCTACGAGCAGTACTTC
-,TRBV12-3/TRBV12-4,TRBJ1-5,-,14,CASSQNQANQPQHF,TGTGCCAGCAGCCAGAATCAGGCGAATCAGCCCCAGCATTTT
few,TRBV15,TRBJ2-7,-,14,CATNREGARDEQYF,TGTGCCACCAACAGAGAGGGAGCCCGCGACGAGCAGTACTTC
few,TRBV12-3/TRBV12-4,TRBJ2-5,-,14,CASSLYRGPGTQYF,TGTGCCAGCAGTTTATATCGGGGGCCGGGGACCCAGTACTTC
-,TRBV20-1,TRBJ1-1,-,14,CSARKQVLNTEAFF,TGCAGTGCTAGAAAACAGGTACTGAACACTGAAGCTTTCTTT
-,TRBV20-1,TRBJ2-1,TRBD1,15,CSAVHSGGALNEQFF,TGCAGTGCCGTCCACTCAGGGGGCGCGTTAAATGAGCAGTTCTTC
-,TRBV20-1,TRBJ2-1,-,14,CSAQGSLNLYEQFF,TGCAGTGCTCAAGGGAGTTTAAATTTGTATGAGCAGTTCTTC
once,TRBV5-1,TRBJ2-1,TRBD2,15,CVSSLKREGYNEQFF,TGCGTCAGCAGCTTGAAGCGGGAGGGTTACAATGAGCAGTTCTTC
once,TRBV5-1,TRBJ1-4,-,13,CASSLGFNEKRFF,TGCGCCAGCAGCTTGGGCTTTAATGAAAAACGGTTTTTT
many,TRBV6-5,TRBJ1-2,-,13,CASRRGGISGYTF,TGTGCCAGCAGGAGAGGGGGAATCTCTGGCTACACCTTC
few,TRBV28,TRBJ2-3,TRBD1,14,CASSFDRARNTQYF,TGTGCCAGCAGTTTCGACAGGGCGAGGAATACGCAGTATTTT
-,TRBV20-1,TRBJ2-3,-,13,CSASQATGDTQYF,TGCAGTGCGAGCCAGGCGACGGGAGATACGCAGTATTTT
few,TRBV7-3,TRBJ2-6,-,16,CASSSMGTTGANVLTF,TGTGCCAGCAGCTCGATGGGGACCACAGGGGCCAACGTCCTGACTTTC
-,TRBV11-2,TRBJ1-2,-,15,CASSPQAGESYDYTF,TGTGCCAGCAGCCCCCAGGCGGGGGAAAGCTATGACTACACCTTC
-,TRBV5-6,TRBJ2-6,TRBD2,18,CASSSGLAGPSGANVLTF,TGTGCCAGCAGCTCGGGACTAGCGGGTCCCTCTGGGGCCAACGTCCTGACTTTC
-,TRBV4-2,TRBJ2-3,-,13,CASSPLLEDMQYF,TGTGCCAGCAGCCCACTCTTAGAGGATATGCAGTATTTT
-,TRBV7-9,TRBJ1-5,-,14,CASSFETEAQPQHF,TGTGCCAGCAGCTTCGAGACGGAAGCCCAGCCCCAGCATTTT
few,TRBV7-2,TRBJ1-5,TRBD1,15,CASSTRQGGNQPQHF,TGTGCCAGCAGCACCCGACAGGGCGGCAATCAGCCCCAGCATTTT
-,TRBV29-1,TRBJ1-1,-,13,CSVEFRAVPEAFF,TGCAGCGTTGAGTTCCGGGCAGTACCTGAAGCTTTCTTT
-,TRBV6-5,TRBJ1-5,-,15,CASSYGGLGNQPQHF,TGTGCCAGCAGTTACGGGGGCCTCGGCAATCAGCCCCAGCATTTT